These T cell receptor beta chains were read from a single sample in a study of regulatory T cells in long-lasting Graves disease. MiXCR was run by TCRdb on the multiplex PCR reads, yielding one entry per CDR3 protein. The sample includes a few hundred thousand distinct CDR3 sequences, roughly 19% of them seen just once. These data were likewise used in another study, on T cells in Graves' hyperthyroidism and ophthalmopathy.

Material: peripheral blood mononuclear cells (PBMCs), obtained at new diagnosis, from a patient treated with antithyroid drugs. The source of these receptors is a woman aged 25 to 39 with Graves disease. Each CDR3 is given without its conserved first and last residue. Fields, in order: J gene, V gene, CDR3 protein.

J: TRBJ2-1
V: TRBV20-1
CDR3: SARGSRTSGRKQF

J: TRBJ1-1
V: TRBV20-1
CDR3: SAKTGSMNTEAF

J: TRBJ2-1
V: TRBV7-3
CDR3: ASSLTSSGRGKDNEQF

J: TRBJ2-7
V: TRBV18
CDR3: ASSPASLSYEQY

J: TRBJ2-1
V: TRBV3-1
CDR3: ASSRQSSYNEQF

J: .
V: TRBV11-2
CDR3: ASSLFGGAAETQY

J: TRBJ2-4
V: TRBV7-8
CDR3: ASSLAGQGPGSKNIQY

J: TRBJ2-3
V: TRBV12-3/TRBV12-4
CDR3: ATRRGPADTQY

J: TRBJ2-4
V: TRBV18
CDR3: ASSPGAQGNIQY

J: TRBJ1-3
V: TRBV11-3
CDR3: ASSSEQGLENTIY

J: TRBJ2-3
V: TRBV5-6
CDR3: ASSFERLFTDTQY

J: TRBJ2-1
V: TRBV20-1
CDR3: SARPPRGTYNEQF

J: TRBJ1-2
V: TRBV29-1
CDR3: SVGLNDGYT

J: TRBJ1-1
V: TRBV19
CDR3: ASSIGQMNTEAF

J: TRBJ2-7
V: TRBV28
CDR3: ASIDSGTYYEQY

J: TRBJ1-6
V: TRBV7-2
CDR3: ASSLIGAERQGSNSPLH

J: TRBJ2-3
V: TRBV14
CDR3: ASSQDPGLAGGLHTQY